This T cell receptor (beta chain) was sequenced in a study of blood T cell repertoires in COVID-19. Overall study: Both acute and convalescent COVID-19 samples were obtained from the United States, Italy and Spain.

As originally analysed: Amplification with reference gene primers provided the estimates of nucleated cell counts. TCRdb's table, derived via immunoSEQ multiplex PCR, lists solely in-frame clones and lacks some. From that table come the V and J calls and clone size; the DNA was used to work out D and trimming. Counted here are some 220,000 clones, roughly nine tenths occurring once; the ten biggest clones make up 2.5% to 3%. Participant-given clinical history determined each cohort assignment. Symptom resolution, clearance, or two negative PCRs marked donors in Cohort 3 as recovered. With V trimmed by 0 bases and J by 6 bases, 8 bases remained unmatched. The length of the CDR3 is 16 residues. From germline, CDR1 is MGHRA and CDR2 YSYEKL.

The sequencing sample was made of PBMCs or T cells enriched from blood (not recorded which). J is TRBJ2-3 and V is TRBV4-1, with 8 nucleotides matching TRBD2. This TCR was sampled from a woman between 25 and 40 years old who had recovered from COVID-19. CDR3 region: CASSQDLRGAGDTQYF. CDR3 bases: TGCGCCAGCAGCCAAGATTTGCGGGGGGCCGGGGATACGCAGTATTTT.